Listed here are 25 T cell receptor beta chains from one sample, sequenced in a study of blood T cell repertoires in COVID-19 (dated by TCRdb to about 2020). The library was made by the immunoSEQ multiplex PCR assay. Entries here come from immuneACCESS through TCRdb and include only in-frame sequences with V and J called. Some clones fail to appear in such tables; in the studies checked, an unresolved V gene covers under half of the shortfall, and the cause of the remainder is unknown. Here the sample has 100,000 to 150,000 clones; more than 75% occur a single time. In total, the top ten clones hold 1.5% of the sample. Sequenced: peripheral blood. These receptor sequences come from a human donor in a cohort sampled during active COVID-19.

Comment on this clone: Mismatch with germline at one junction end may stem from a read error. This chain uses TRBV7-9 with TRBJ1-1; 7 nucleotides align to TRBD1. The CDR3 consists of 14 residues. The germline V gene encodes CDR1 SEHNR and CDR2 FQNEAQ (reference sequence). The CDR3 DNA sequence: TGTGCCAGCAGCCTAGCAGGGGGAACCGATGAAGCTTTCTTT. Protein: CASSLAGGTDEAFF. Supplemented by reference TRBV7-9 and TRBJ1-1, the full variable domain reads DTGVSQNPRHKITKRGQNVTFRCDPISEHNRLYWYRQTLGQGPEFLTYFQNEAQLEKSRLLSDRFSAERPKGSFSTLEIQRTEQGDSAMYLCASSLAGGTDEAFFGQGTRLTVV.

CDR3: CASSEWRDDTEAFF. CDR3 bases: TGTGCCAGCAGTGAATGGAGGGATGACACTGAAGCTTTCTTT. The V gene is TRBV25-1, the J gene TRBJ1-1; D not resolved. Germline-derived CDR1 and CDR2 are MGHDK and SYGVNS. V was clipped by 1 base and J by 3 bases, with 9 bases between them. The CDR3 totals 14 residues.

The V call is TRBV11-2, the J call TRBJ2-5; 7 bases line up with TRBD2. Germline V CDR1 and CDR2: SGHAT, FQNNGV. Trimming cost V 5 bases and J 4 bases; bases outside gene matches: 13. CDR3 length equals 16 residues. The CDR3 DNA sequence: TGTGCCAGCAGCCCGGGGCAGGATACTAGCGTAGAGACCCAGTACTTC. Translation: CASSPGQDTSVETQYF.

V is TRBV4-1 and J is TRBJ2-1; TRBD2 aligns across 8 bases. V lost 4 bases and J lost 0; bases outside the gene matches: 14. CDR3 length: 19 amino acids. Germline loops: CDR1 MGHRA, CDR2 YSYEKL. CDR3 sequence (DNA): TGCGCCAGCAGCCCGGGGGGATTAGCGGGGTTGAGCTCCTACAATGAGCAGTTCTTC. The encoded protein is CASSPGGLAGLSSYNEQFF.

This rearrangement joins TRBV10-1 to TRBJ2-7; weak D call: TRBD2 (5 bases). CDR3 size: 12 residues. The germline V gene encodes CDR1 WNHNN and CDR2 SYGVQD (reference sequence). Trimming took 2 bases from V and 4 from J, leaving 6 bases between them. CDR3 amino acids: CASSEPGYEQYF. CDR3 nucleotide sequence: TGCGCCAGCAGTGAGCCGGGATACGAGCAGTACTTC.

The chain has TRBV5-1 and TRBJ2-3, with 9 nucleotides matching TRBD2. CDR3 length: 17 amino acids. V lost 4 bases and J lost 7; bases outside the gene matches: 16. In germline, CDR1 is SGHRS, CDR2 YFSETQ. CDR3 sequence (DNA): TGCGCCAGCAGCCCGGGTAAGGCTAGCGGGGCGCTAAATACGCAGTATTTT. Translation gives CASSPGKASGALNTQYF.

The genes are TRBV14 and TRBJ2-3, with D possibly being TRBD1 (6 bases). Germline lookup yields CDR1 SGHDN and CDR2 FVKESK. The CDR3 has 18 amino acids. V dropped 0 bases and J dropped 1 base, with 17 bases sitting between them. This chain's CDR3 is CASSQDRGGIRGTDTQYF. CDR3 coding DNA: TGTGCCAGCAGCCAAGATCGTGGGGGCATAAGAGGCACAGATACGCAGTATTTT.

The chain couples TRBV5-5 to TRBJ1-3; D gene uncertain. In germline, CDR1 is SGHKS, CDR2 YYEKEE (reference sequence). Trimming took 1 base from V and 1 from J, leaving 9 bases between them. The CDR3 is 15 amino acids. CDR3 DNA sequence: TGTGCCAGCAGCTTGTATGCGGGTTCTGGAAACACCATATATTTT. Translated: CASSLYAGSGNTIYF.

The chain links TRBV5-4 to TRBJ2-1; 8 bases match TRBD1. The V segment lost 3 bases and the J segment 5 bases; nucleotides outside the gene matches: 4. Per germline, CDR1 SGHNT and CDR2 YYREEE (reference sequence). This CDR3 is built from 14 residues. In DNA form, the CDR3 reads TGTGCCAGCAGCTCTGACAGGGGACACAATGAGCAGTTCTTC. Protein sequence: CASSSDRGHNEQFF.

This chain joins TRBV7-2 and TRBJ2-7, with D maybe TRBD2 (6 bases). This CDR3 comprises 15 residues. Deletions cut 5 bases from V and 5 bases from J, with 19 bases between. The germline V gene encodes CDR1 SGHTA and CDR2 FQGNSA. The CDR3: CASSPPWDSSNEQYF. The CDR3 DNA reads as TGTGCCAGCAGCCCGCCGTGGGACTCTAGTAACGAGCAGTACTTC.

The chain employs TRBV11-2 and TRBJ2-1; D perhaps matches TRBD2 (5 bases). The CDR3 consists of 17 residues. Germline assignment: CDR1 SGHAT and CDR2 FQNNGV. Deletions cut 0 bases from V and 0 bases from J, with 12 bases between. Here the CDR3 reads CASSLDRGSYSYNEQFF. Written as DNA, the CDR3 is TGTGCCAGCAGCTTAGATCGGGGATCATACTCCTACAATGAGCAGTTCTTC.

V and J are TRBV11-3 and TRBJ1-3, with D possibly being TRBD1 (6 bases). The germline V and J ends were trimmed by 5 bases and 3 bases, with 14 bases remaining between them. Germline V gene data show CDR1 as SGHNT and CDR2 as YENEEA. There are 15 residues in the CDR3. CDR3: CASSPSGGYGNTIYF. The CDR3 DNA follows: TGTGCCAGCAGCCCATCGGGGGGCTATGGAAACACCATATATTTT.

The chain employs TRBV5-4 and TRBJ1-1, with TRBD1 matching over 8 bases. This CDR3 comprises 16 residues. Germline V CDR1 and CDR2: SGHNT, YYREEE (reference sequence). The ends lost 4 bases at V and 0 bases at J; junction bases unmatched: 8. The CDR3 loop reads CASSTGTGDLNTEAFF. As DNA, the CDR3 is TGTGCCAGCAGCACCGGGACAGGAGACCTGAACACTGAAGCTTTCTTT.

Worth noting for this clone: This specimen includes other DNA sequences encoding the same CDR3. V gene TRBV29-1 combines with J gene TRBJ1-3; TRBD1 aligns across 7 bases. Losses at the gene ends were 7 bases for V and 4 bases for J; bases not matched to a gene: 7. CDR1 and CDR2 (germline): SQVTM, ANQGSEA. The CDR3 loop spans 13 amino acids. CDR3 bases: TGCAGCGCTGAGGGACAGTTCGGAAACACCATATATTTT. Protein sequence: CSAEGQFGNTIYF.

This clone has just one count. The rearrangement links TRBV5-1 to TRBJ1-1; TRBD1 matches 12 bases. Germline CDR1 SGHRS, CDR2 YFSETQ. Losses at the gene ends were 6 bases for V and 4 bases for J; bases not matched to a gene: 10. The CDR3 has 16 amino acids. CDR3 DNA sequence: TGCGCCAGCACCTCCGGGACAGGGGGCACGGTCACTGAAGCTTTCTTT. Translation: CASTSGTGGTVTEAFF.

Here the CDR3 DNA reads TGTGCCAGCAGCTCGCCTCCGGGACTAGCGGGTCGGAGGGAGACCCAGTACTTC. Its translation is CASSSPPGLAGRRETQYF. The chain couples TRBV7-4 to TRBJ2-5, with 12 nucleotides matching TRBD2. The CDR3 loop spans 18 amino acids. Germline-derived CDR1 and CDR2 are SGHVT and SQSDAQ. The ends lost 4 bases at V and 5 bases at J; junction bases unmatched: 14.

The gene calls are TRBV5-4 and TRBJ2-1; tentative D call: TRBD1 (6 bases). From germline, CDR1 is SGHNT and CDR2 YYREEE (reference sequence). V lost 4 bases and J 4 bases, leaving 15 bases between the germline ends. The CDR3 is 15 residues long. The CDR3 DNA reads TGTGCCAGCAGCCCCACCGGGACACCATACAATGAGCAGTTCTTC. Protein sequence: CASSPTGTPYNEQFF.

The rearrangement uses TRBV19 and TRBJ1-3; D remains unclear. The V end lost 3 bases, the J end lost 0 bases, and 15 bases lay between the germline ends. The CDR3 length is 17 residues. Per germline, CDR1 LNHDA and CDR2 SQIVND (reference sequence). The CDR3 here is CASSIGSGGFSGNTIYF. The CDR3 region has the DNA TGTGCCAGTAGTATTGGATCCGGCGGTTTCTCTGGAAACACCATATATTTT.

Of note for this clone: Distinct nucleotide sequences in the sample also encode this CDR3. The rearrangement joins TRBV14 to TRBJ2-7; a weak D match, TRBD1 (6 bases). With 1 base removed from V and 1 base from J, the gap between germline ends came to 14 bases. This CDR3 region has 16 residues. Germline CDR1 and CDR2: SGHDN and FVKESK. The CDR3 DNA reads as TGTGCCAGCAGCCAAGTCGTTACAGGGCCTTCCTACGAGCAGTACTTC. Residues: CASSQVVTGPSYEQYF. The full variable domain, rest sourced from reference TRBV14 and TRBJ2-7, is EAGVTQFPSHSVIEKGQTVTLRCDPISGHDNLYWYRRVMGKEIKFLLHFVKESKQDESGMPNNRFLAERTGGTYSTLKVQPAELEDSGVYFCASSQVVTGPSYEQYFGPGTRLTVT.

This chain uses TRBV4-2 with TRBJ1-3; perhaps TRBD1 as D (5 bases). V was cut by 4 bases and J by 4 bases, with 14 bases left in between. CDR1 and CDR2 (germline): LGHNA, YNFKEQ. The length of the CDR3 is 15 residues. In DNA, the CDR3 is TGTGCCAGCAGCCTCCGGGACTTACAAGGAAACACCATATATTTT. This encodes CASSLRDLQGNTIYF.

This chain uses TRBV4-1 with TRBJ1-5; TRBD1 aligns across 11 bases. V was pared by 3 bases and J by 1 base, with 8 bases of the junction left unmatched. Germline lookup yields CDR1 MGHRA and CDR2 YSYEKL. This CDR3 comprises 18 residues. The CDR3 here is CASSHLGQGVLSNQPQHF. DNA of the CDR3: TGCGCCAGCAGCCACCTGGGACAGGGGGTGTTGAGCAATCAGCCCCAGCATTTT.

The rearrangement joins TRBV23-1 to TRBJ1-5; TRBD1 is a possible D gene (6 bases). TRBV23-1 is given ORF status, its function remaining uncertain. The CDR3 is 16 amino acids. The V end lost 3 bases, the J end lost 6 bases, and 18 bases lay between the germline ends. The DNA for the CDR3 is TGCGCCAGCAGTCAGGAAGAACAGGGTTTTTGTCAGCCCCAGCATTTT. This codes for CASSQEEQGFCQPQHF.

This clone occurred a few times. This chain uses TRBV6-6 with TRBJ1-5; 10 bases are a match to TRBD1. Germline V gene sequence: CDR1 MNHNY, CDR2 SVGAGI (reference sequence). This CDR3 spans 18 amino acids. Germline trimming cut 6 bases from V and 1 base from J; bases unmatched to any gene: 12. The CDR3 region has the DNA TGTGCCAGCAGACGACTTCCGGGACAGGGGCAGAGCAATCAGCCCCAGCATTTT. This encodes CASRRLPGQGQSNQPQHF.

The rearrangement uses TRBV4-1 and TRBJ2-5, with TRBD2 as a possible D gene (5 bases). The germline V gene has CDR1 MGHRA and CDR2 YSYEKL. The CDR3 is made up of 15 amino acids. The ends were cut back, 0 bases at V and 4 bases at J, with 12 bases in the middle. The CDR3 here is CASSQDISGRETQYF. The CDR3 nucleotides are TGCGCCAGCAGCCAAGATATAAGCGGACGAGAGACCCAGTACTTC.

The rearrangement joins TRBV5-4 to TRBJ1-6; a possible D gene is TRBD1 (6 bases). The germline V gene encodes CDR1 SGHNT and CDR2 YYREEE (reference sequence). V lost 3 bases and J 8 bases, leaving 15 bases between the germline ends. This CDR3 spans 15 amino acids. The CDR3 loop reads CASSSRGAVDSPLHF. The CDR3 coding sequence is TGTGCCAGCAGCTCACGGGGGGCGGTAGATTCACCCCTCCACTTT. Full variable domain (outside the CDR3, taken from reference TRBV5-4 and TRBJ1-6): ETGVTQSPTHLIKTRGQQVTLRCSSQSGHNTVSWYQQALGQGPQFIFQYYREEENGRGNFPPRFSGLQFPNYSSELNVNALELDDSALYLCASSSRGAVDSPLHFGNGTRLTVT.